This entry describes one T cell receptor (beta chain). TCRdb re-derived calls from the RT-PCR reads in MiXCR, one entry per CDR3 protein. The profile shows more than 600,000 distinct CDR3 sequences, approximately 14% of them singletons. Source material: memory CD4+ T cells from blood. This sequence was found in a female donor in good health, serving as a healthy control.

The CDR3 here is CASKTSGGITDTQYF. In nucleotides, the CDR3 is TGCGCCAGCAAGACTAGCGGGGGGATCACAGATACGCAGTATTTT. The rearrangement uses TRBV5-1 and TRBJ2-3; 13 bases are a match to TRBD2. With V trimmed by 6 bases and J by 2 bases, 3 bases remained unmatched. The CDR3 runs to 15 residues. Germline-derived CDR1 and CDR2 are SGHRS and YFSETQ.